This T cell receptor beta chain was sequenced in a study of early stage breast cancer tumors. Study-wide background: About 70% of the 16 invasive tumors were ER+, PR+ and HER2-. Average read coverage per sample was approximately 9.4-fold.

Worth noting for this clone: The antigen is undetermined.

This CDR3 is 12 amino acids long. Trimming removed 11 bases from V and 0 bases from J, with 10 bases in between. Germline V gene sequence: CDR1 SEHNR, CDR2 FQNEAQ (reference sequence). The study's findings and limits: Compared with adjacent normal breast tissue, tumors showed 2 to 3-fold greater T cell density and higher clonality.

Blood replicates held 0.5 ug DNA, tumor or normal breast around 1.5 ug, two each. Assay used: immunoSEQ multiplex PCR; TCRdb lists only in-frame clones, some missing. The sample has some 58,000 clones; 70% to 80% are singletons. Sequencing was done on a sample of blood. The rearrangement joins TRBV7-9 to TRBJ2-5; D gene ambiguous. The receptor comes from a young adult with breast cancer. The CDR3 DNA is TGTGCCCTAAGTATGTACCAAGAGACCCAGTACTTC. This sequence encodes CALSMYQETQYF. The full variable domain, in which reference TRBV7-9 and TRBJ2-5 provide the parts outside the CDR3, is DTGVSQNPRHKITKRGQNVTFRCDPISEHNRLYWYRQTLGQGPEFLTYFQNEAQLEKSRLLSDRFSAERPKGSFSTLEIQRTEQGDSAMYLCALSMYQETQYFGPGTRLLVL.